These 21 T cell receptor beta chains share one sample of origin, sequenced in a study of lymphopenia after photon versus proton radiotherapy. Clones were read by immunoSEQ multiplex PCR, and TCRdb kept only the in-frame ones, dropping some. The sample contains 9,500 to 15,000 clones, more than 80% of which appear only once. The material was peripheral blood, obtained from a patient treated with proton-based radiotherapy. The receptors derive from a man in his 60s with pancreatic cancer.

The chain is built from TRBV7-6 and TRBJ2-2; D possibly uses TRBD1 or TRBD2 (5 bases each). This CDR3 has 17 residues. CDR1 is SGHVS, CDR2 FNYEAQ, per germline. Deletions cut 4 bases from V and 1 base from J, with 16 bases between. As DNA, the CDR3 is TGTGCCAGCAGCTCGAGATTTGGGACCCAGAACACCGGGGAGCTGTTTTTT. Translating it yields CASSSRFGTQNTGELFF.

The V gene is TRBV2, the J gene TRBJ2-1; tentative D call: TRBD2 (6 bases). Germline assignment: CDR1 SNHLY and CDR2 FYNNEI. CDR3 length: 15 residues. Between the trimmed V and J ends, which lost 3 bases and 0 bases, there was a span of 9 bases. CDR3 region: CASSDGGNSYNEQFF. In DNA form, the CDR3 reads TGTGCCAGCAGTGATGGGGGGAACTCCTACAATGAGCAGTTCTTC.

V usage is TRBV28 and J usage is TRBJ2-5, with D maybe TRBD2 (5 bases). This CDR3 has 14 amino acids. Per the germline V gene, CDR1 is MDHEN and CDR2 is SYDVKM. Trimming left V 8 bases short and J 1 base short, with 14 bases between. CDR3 DNA sequence: TGTGCCAGCGCAAAGCGGAAGGGCCAAGAGACCCAGTACTTC. As protein: CASAKRKGQETQYF.

This chain uses TRBV6-1 with TRBJ1-1; 9 nucleotides line up with TRBD1. V trimming: 0 bases; J trimming: 1 base; junction bases outside the gene matches: 3. Germline CDR1 reads MNHNS; CDR2 reads SASEGT. CDR3 length equals 16 residues. The CDR3 nucleotides are TGTGCCAGCAGTGAAGCGCGGGGACAGGGGAACACTGAAGCTTTCTTT. Protein sequence: CASSEARGQGNTEAFF.

The rearrangement uses TRBV30 and TRBJ1-1, with D hard to call. V lost 3 bases and J lost 2, with 10 bases in between. This CDR3 comprises 13 residues. Germline V gene sequence: CDR1 GTSNPN, CDR2 SVGIG (reference sequence). The CDR3 reads CAWRRGPNTEAFF. The CDR3 nucleotides are TGTGCCTGGAGACGTGGACCCAACACTGAAGCTTTCTTT.

V gene TRBV5-4 combines with J gene TRBJ2-2; D perhaps matches TRBD1 (6 bases). V was cut by 2 bases and J by 3 bases, with 17 bases left in between. The CDR3 consists of 17 residues. Germline V gene lookup returns CDR1 SGHNT and CDR2 YYREEE (reference sequence). The CDR3 DNA sequence: TGTGCCAGCAGCTTTATGCTAATGGACAGACACACCGGGGAGCTGTTTTTT. Amino acids: CASSFMLMDRHTGELFF. The full variable domain, its missing parts supplied by reference TRBV5-4 and TRBJ2-2, is ETGVTQSPTHLIKTRGQQVTLRCSSQSGHNTVSWYQQALGQGPQFIFQYYREEENGRGNFPPRFSGLQFPNYSSELNVNALELDDSALYLCASSFMLMDRHTGELFFGEGSRLTVL.

The gene calls are TRBV5-1 and TRBJ1-1, with D unclear. CDR1 and CDR2 from the germline V gene are SGHRS and YFSETQ. V gave up 0 bases and J gave up 0 bases, with 9 bases separating them. CDR3 length: 15 residues. CDR3 sequence reads: CASSLAGRMNTEAFF. The CDR3 nucleotides read TGCGCCAGCAGCTTGGCGGGTCGCATGAACACTGAAGCTTTCTTT.

The chain joins TRBV6-1 to TRBJ1-1; TRBD1 might be the D (6 bases). The CDR3 is 13 amino acids. From germline, CDR1 is MNHNS and CDR2 SASEGT. Deletions cut 6 bases from V and 1 base from J, with 9 bases between. As DNA, the CDR3 is TGTGCCAGCAGCGGACAGAGGAACACTGAAGCTTTCTTT. This encodes CASSGQRNTEAFF.

The chain links TRBV4-2 to TRBJ2-1; D remains ambiguous. This CDR3 is 13 amino acids long. Germline V gene lookup returns CDR1 LGHNA and CDR2 YNFKEQ. V lost 4 bases and J lost 8, with 12 bases in between. CDR3 protein: CASSLSMPDEQFF. The DNA of the CDR3 is TGTGCCAGCAGCCTAAGTATGCCCGATGAGCAGTTCTTC.

This clone was seen just once. This chain connects TRBV27 to TRBJ2-3, with 8 bases that match TRBD1. Germline V gene sequence: CDR1 MNHEY, CDR2 SMNVEV (reference sequence). After removal of 4 bases from V and 8 bases from J, the junction contained 14 bases not matched to a gene. The CDR3 runs 16 residues. The CDR3 DNA follows: TGTGCCAGCAGTTCTTTAGGACAGGGTTCCTGGGGTACGCAGTATTTT. Translation: CASSSLGQGSWGTQYF.

The V call is TRBV7-2, the J call TRBJ2-2; no reliable D call. The V end lost 1 base, the J end lost 3 bases, and 6 bases lay between the germline ends. This CDR3 has 14 residues. Germline loops: CDR1 SGHTA, CDR2 FQGNSA. In nucleotides, the CDR3 is TGTGCCAGCAGCTTAGTAGGTTACACCGGGGAGCTGTTTTTT. Translation gives CASSLVGYTGELFF.

This CDR3 reads CASSLGGVNTEAFF. As DNA, the CDR3 is TGTGCCAGCAGTTTGGGTGGAGTGAACACTGAAGCTTTCTTT. The chain couples TRBV28 to TRBJ1-1; no clear D gene. The CDR3 spans 14 residues. The V and J ends lost 3 bases and 0 bases respectively, with 8 bases between them. CDR1 is MDHEN, CDR2 SYDVKM, per germline.

This clone was counted a single time. The chain employs TRBV7-9 and TRBJ2-5; D may be TRBD2 (5 bases). Germline loops: CDR1 SEHNR, CDR2 FQNEAQ (reference sequence). V was clipped by 5 bases and J by 11 bases, with 27 bases between them. This CDR3 has 16 amino acids. CDR3 nucleotide sequence: TGTGCCAGCAGCCCCGGCTTGCAGGACTCCTTCTACCAGCAGTACTTC. This encodes CASSPGLQDSFYQQYF.

The chain combines TRBV9 with TRBJ2-2; D is undetermined. The ends were cut back, 6 bases at V and 4 bases at J, with 13 bases in the middle. The CDR3 is 14 amino acids. Germline V gene lookup returns CDR1 SGDLS and CDR2 YYNGEE. CDR3 amino acids: CASTRNLLTGELFF. The CDR3 nucleotides read TGTGCCAGCACCCGAAACTTACTCACCGGGGAGCTGTTTTTT.

The rearrangement links TRBV6-6 to TRBJ2-5; D possibly uses TRBD1 or TRBD2 (6 bases each). CDR1 and CDR2 from the germline V gene are MNHNY and SVGAGI (reference sequence). This CDR3 is built from 14 residues. The V end lost 6 bases, the J end lost 2 bases, and 13 bases lay between the germline ends. In DNA, the CDR3 is TGTGCCAGCAGCACGCGAGGGGGGCAAGAGACCCAGTACTTC. Translating it yields CASSTRGGQETQYF.

The gene calls are TRBV5-4 and TRBJ1-2; tentative D call: TRBD1 (5 bases). Germline V gene lookup returns CDR1 SGHNT and CDR2 YYREEE (reference sequence). The CDR3 runs 16 residues. V gave up 0 bases and J gave up 8 bases, with 20 bases separating them. CDR3 region: CASSLVNPRDSGGYTF. CDR3 DNA sequence: TGTGCCAGCAGCTTGGTAAACCCGCGGGACTCGGGGGGCTACACCTTC.

The chain carries TRBV4-1 and TRBJ2-1; 13 bases fit TRBD2. Germline V CDR1 and CDR2: MGHRA, YSYEKL. The V segment lost 5 bases and the J segment 6 bases; nucleotides outside the gene matches: 7. This CDR3 has 16 amino acids. The chain's CDR3 is CASSSPTSGRANEQFF. CDR3 in DNA: TGCGCCAGCAGCTCCCCCACTAGCGGGAGGGCCAATGAGCAGTTCTTC.

The rearrangement links TRBV30 to TRBJ2-7, with 7 bases matching TRBD1. Trimming at V came to 3 bases and at J to 2 bases, leaving 7 bases not matched to a gene. Per germline, CDR1 GTSNPN and CDR2 SVGIG (reference sequence). The length of the CDR3 is 14 residues. The CDR3 spells CAWRTGQDAYEQYF. Here the CDR3 DNA reads TGTGCCTGGAGGACCGGACAGGACGCCTACGAGCAGTACTTC.

The chain employs TRBV5-1 and TRBJ2-2, with 9 bases aligning to TRBD2. V lost 4 bases to trimming and J lost 8 bases; unmatched junction nucleotides: 15. From germline, CDR1 is SGHRS and CDR2 YFSETQ. The CDR3 extends over 17 amino acids. In DNA form, the CDR3 reads TGCGCCAGCAGCCCCCCGGCTAGCGGGACTTCTCATGGGGAGCTGTTTTTT. This gives the protein CASSPPASGTSHGELFF.

The chain joins TRBV19 to TRBJ2-1; 8 positions match TRBD1. Losses at the gene ends were 9 bases for V and 5 bases for J; bases not matched to a gene: 9. Germline CDR1 is LNHDA and CDR2 is SQIVND (reference sequence). The CDR3 spans 14 residues. CDR3 nucleotides: TGTGCCAGCCAGGGACAGGTCCATAACAATGAGCAGTTCTTC. This encodes CASQGQVHNNEQFF.

The rearrangement uses TRBV10-3 and TRBJ2-7; possibly TRBD2 for D (6 bases). There are 14 residues in the CDR3. V was shortened by 0 bases and J by 3 bases, with 9 bases between the two germline ends. The germline V gene has CDR1 ENHRY and CDR2 SYGVKD. This CDR3 reads CAISESQEGYEQYF. The CDR3 bases are TGTGCCATCAGTGAGTCTCAGGAGGGCTACGAGCAGTACTTC.